The clone carrying this T cell receptor (beta chain) occurred many times. Criteria for exclusion of patients were uncontrolled infection, other autoimmune disease, pregnancy or lactation. The authors obtained PBMCs from more than 9.5 ml of fresh peripheral blood. Germline trimming cut 5 bases from V and 0 bases from J; bases unmatched to any gene: 11. The germline V gene has CDR1 MNHEY and CDR2 SMNVEV (reference sequence). There are 19 residues in the CDR3. This entry comes from a study of T cells in Graves' hyperthyroidism and ophthalmopathy. Amplified regions were TCR beta CDR3 sequences from RNA transcripts. The HTBI primer set drove a first-round RT-PCR of the TCR CDR3. TCRdb processed the multiplex PCR reads anew with MiXCR; each CDR3 protein has one entry. The profile shows more than 350,000 distinct CDR3 sequences, 15% to 20% of them singletons.

Material: blood. The genes are TRBV27 and TRBJ2-3; 13 nucleotides line up with TRBD2. This receptor was taken from a woman in her thirties with Graves' hyperthyroidism that later progressed to Graves' ophthalmopathy. The CDR3 nucleotides read TGTGCCAGCAGTGCCTCAAGACTAGCGGGAGGCACTAGCACAGATACGCAGTATTTT. Translation gives CASSASRLAGGTSTDTQYF.